This T cell receptor (beta chain) was sequenced in a study of regulatory T cells in long-lasting Graves disease. The time point denotes: newly diagnosed GD, antithyroid drugs for less than 3 months. After RNA was extracted from PBMCs, the TCR library was made from it. Trimming stripped 5 bases from V and 0 bases from J, with 11 bases between. Germline CDR1 and CDR2: SGHVS and FQNEAQ. CDR3 length: 15 amino acids. This clonotype has at least ten counts. Through Arm-PCR of CDR3 regions and iRepertoire HTBI primers, TCR beta libraries were built. Using its own MiXCR run on the multiplex PCR reads, TCRdb lists one record per CDR3 protein. Of more than 450,000 distinct CDR3 sequences in the sample, 15% to 20% were seen once. The sample was also reused in another study, on T cells in Graves' hyperthyroidism and ophthalmopathy. As that study records: A median 6.5 months before onset, the model predicted ophthalmopathy.

V gene TRBV7-8 combines with J gene TRBJ1-5, with D maybe TRBD1 (5 bases). This TCR came from a man aged 35 to 55 with Graves disease. The sequencing here drew on peripheral blood mononuclear cells (PBMCs), taken at new diagnosis, from a patient treated with antithyroid drugs. In DNA form, the CDR3 reads TGTGCCAGCAGCCGACGGGGGAATAGCAATCAGCCCCAGCATTTT. Protein sequence: CASSRRGNSNQPQHF.